These 25 T cell receptor beta chains were all obtained from the same sample, sequenced in a study of blood T cell repertoires in COVID-19. Using immunoSEQ multiplex PCR, the repertoire was profiled, and TCRdb retains in-frame clones only, with some absent. The data show some 200,000 clones, around 87% seen once. The specimen sequenced was peripheral blood. These receptors were obtained from a man in his forties with active or convalescent COVID-19.

The table lists this clone with a few counts. This chain connects TRBV30 to TRBJ2-5; D is possibly TRBD2 (7 bases). CDR3 length: 15 residues. V dropped 0 bases and J dropped 1 base, with 12 bases sitting between them. Germline values: CDR1 GTSNPN, CDR2 SVGIG (reference sequence). Here the CDR3 DNA reads TGTGCCTGGAGTGTAAAGGGAGGGGGCCAAGAGACCCAGTACTTC. It encodes CAWSVKGGGQETQYF. Full variable domain (missing parts from reference TRBV30 and TRBJ2-5): SQTIHQWPATLVQPVGSPLSLECTVEGTSNPNLYWYRQAAGRGLQLLFYSVGIGQISSEVPQNLSASRPQDRQFILSSKKLLLSDSGFYLCAWSVKGGGQETQYFGPGTRLLVL.

The DNA for the CDR3 is TGTGCCAGCAGTTACAACAGGGGCACAGATACGCAGTATTTT. This encodes CASSYNRGTDTQYF. The chain carries TRBV6-5 and TRBJ2-3, with D tentatively TRBD1 (6 bases). There are 14 residues in the CDR3. V was trimmed by 2 bases and J by 1 base, leaving 7 bases between them. Germline V gene lookup returns CDR1 MNHEY and CDR2 SVGAGI.

The rearrangement joins TRBV19 to TRBJ2-1; 15 bases are shared with TRBD2. The CDR3 runs to 16 residues. V shed 3 bases, J shed 10 bases, and the junction held 7 bases outside the gene matches. Germline loops: CDR1 LNHDA, CDR2 SQIVND (reference sequence). The CDR3 protein is CASSIRGLAGGQEQFF. CDR3 coding DNA: TGTGCCAGTAGTATTCGCGGACTAGCGGGGGGGCAGGAGCAGTTCTTC.

This clone was detected only a few times. The V call is TRBV6-1, the J call TRBJ2-3, with 10 positions matching TRBD2. J gave up 4 bases and V 3 bases, and 4 bases lay outside the gene matches. Looked up from germline, CDR1 is MNHNS and CDR2 is SASEGT. CDR3 length equals 15 residues. Written as DNA, the CDR3 is TGTGCCAGCAGTGATAAAGCGGGGGGGCCAGATACGCAGTATTTT. Its translation is CASSDKAGGPDTQYF.

The rearrangement joins TRBV3-1 (or the pseudogene TRBV3-2) to TRBJ2-3; 8 bases match TRBD2. The CDR3 length is 16 residues. J lost 1 base, V lost 0 bases, and 3 bases had no gene match. Germline V CDR1 and CDR2: LGHDT, YNNKEL (reference sequence). The CDR3 bases are TGTGCCAGCAGCCAAGACTGGCGGGGGGGCACAGATACGCAGTATTTT. Protein sequence: CASSQDWRGGTDTQYF.

The chain couples TRBV28 to TRBJ1-4; D is perhaps TRBD1 (5 bases). The germline V and J ends were trimmed by 6 bases and 8 bases, with 16 bases remaining between them. The CDR3 covers 14 residues. Germline CDR1 and CDR2: MDHEN and SYDVKM. CDR3 sequence (DNA): TGTGCCAGCAGGGGGGGGAGGGCTGAGGAAAAACTGTTTTTT. This sequence encodes CASRGGRAEEKLFF.

This clone was seen a handful of times. This chain links TRBV29-1 with TRBJ2-7; 7 nucleotides line up with TRBD1. Germline V lookup: CDR1 SQVTM, CDR2 ANQGSEA. The CDR3 totals 13 residues. Trimming took 4 bases from V and 2 from J; bases not matched to a gene: 5. As DNA, the CDR3 is TGCAGCGTTGCCGACAGGGAACCCTACGAGCAGTACTTC. This codes for CSVADREPYEQYF.

The chain recombines TRBV6-5 with TRBJ1-3, with D maybe TRBD1 (5 bases). The CDR3 is 15 residues long. V lost 4 bases to trimming and J lost 0 bases, with 10 bases between them. Germline CDR1 MNHEY, CDR2 SVGAGI. CDR3 bases: TGTGCCAGCAGTTTTGGACAAGACTCTGGAAACACCATATATTTT. This codes for CASSFGQDSGNTIYF.

The chain joins TRBV4-2 to TRBJ1-3, with D possibly matching TRBD1 (6 bases). Per germline, CDR1 LGHNA and CDR2 YNFKEQ. The CDR3 runs to 16 residues. Trimming stripped 1 base from V and 4 bases from J, with 14 bases between. In DNA form, the CDR3 reads TGTGCCAGCAGCCAAGCCCGGGGGGGGCAGGGAAACACCATATATTTT. This translates into CASSQARGGQGNTIYF.

The chain links TRBV6-5 to TRBJ1-2, with 10 bases aligning to TRBD1. The CDR3 contains 15 residues. V lost 5 bases and J lost 2; bases outside the gene matches: 5. Germline V gene data show CDR1 as MNHEY and CDR2 as SVGAGI. CDR3 nucleotides: TGTGCCAGCAGTCGGCAGGGACAGGGGAACTATGGCTACACCTTC. It is translated as CASSRQGQGNYGYTF.

The chain couples TRBV18 to TRBJ1-1, with a tentative D call TRBD1 (5 bases). The CDR3 contains 14 residues. With 0 bases removed from V and 9 bases from J, the gap between germline ends came to 14 bases. The germline V gene encodes CDR1 KGHSH and CDR2 LQKENI. As DNA, the CDR3 is TGTGCCAGCTCACCACCGGTTGCGACAGAGAAAGCTTTCTTT. Its protein product is CASSPPVATEKAFF.

V is TRBV9 and J is TRBJ2-5; possible D gene TRBD2, 5 bases. Germline CDR1 and CDR2: SGDLS and YYNGEE. There are 14 residues in the CDR3. V lost 3 bases to trimming and J lost 3 bases, with 12 bases between them. In DNA, the CDR3 is TGTGCCAGCAGCGCGCTAGGACTTAAAGAGACCCAGTACTTC. Its protein is CASSALGLKETQYF.

Regarding this clone: The germline gene is not matched at one end of the junction; a read error may be the cause. The chain carries TRBV7-2 and TRBJ1-5; weak D call: TRBD1 (5 bases). The CDR3 consists of 12 residues. CDR1 and CDR2 from the germline V gene are SGHTA and FQGNSA. The DNA for the CDR3 is TGTGCCAGCAGCTCCGGGGGAGGACCCAAGAATTTT. It translates to CASSSGGGPKNF.

The chain has TRBV6-5 and TRBJ1-1; D is ambiguous. V shed 6 bases and J shed 3 bases, with 11 bases lying between them. From germline, CDR1 is MNHEY and CDR2 SVGAGI. The length of the CDR3 is 13 residues. CDR3 in DNA: TGTGCCAGCAGCCGTAGCCTGGACACTGAAGCTTTCTTT. This sequence encodes CASSRSLDTEAFF.

The rearrangement links TRBV7-8 to TRBJ2-3; D is unclear. V was shortened by 5 bases and J by 9 bases, with 9 bases between the two germline ends. Germline CDR1 and CDR2: SGHVS and FQNEAQ. This CDR3 region has 11 residues. CDR3 bases: TGTGCCAGCAGCCCGGCGCGGACGCAGTATTTT. The encoded protein is CASSPARTQYF.

V and J are TRBV12-3 or TRBV12-4 and TRBJ1-2; the D is unclear. Trimming took off 4 bases at V and 1 base at J, with 7 bases between the two ends. This CDR3 spans 13 amino acids. The CDR3 nucleotides are TGTGCCAGCAGTTCGACTGGTAACTATGGCTACACCTTC. Translated, it gives CASSSTGNYGYTF.

This chain connects TRBV30 to TRBJ1-5; no clear D gene. V was pared by 5 bases and J by 3 bases, with 14 bases between. This CDR3 is built from 14 residues. Germline V lookup: CDR1 GTSNPN, CDR2 SVGIG (reference sequence). In DNA, the CDR3 is TGTGCCTGGTCACGTCCGGGGTACAATCAGCCCCAGCATTTT. Residues: CAWSRPGYNQPQHF.

The chain carries TRBV2 and TRBJ1-2; 7 bases line up with TRBD1. Germline values: CDR1 SNHLY, CDR2 FYNNEI. Trimming removed 6 bases from V and 3 bases from J; junction bases left unmatched: 4. The CDR3 is 13 residues long. In DNA form, the CDR3 reads TGTGCCAGCAGCTTCACAGGGGACTATGGCTACACCTTC. It yields the protein CASSFTGDYGYTF.

V and J are TRBV19 and TRBJ1-1; D is unclear. In germline, CDR1 is LNHDA, CDR2 SQIVND (reference sequence). Trimming removed 1 base from V and 7 bases from J, with 4 bases in between. The CDR3 is 11 residues long. The CDR3 is CASSIGVEAFF. The DNA for the CDR3 is TGTGCCAGTAGTATAGGCGTTGAAGCTTTCTTT.

The count of this clone is one. The V call is TRBV18, the J call TRBJ1-2; tentative D call: TRBD1 (6 bases). Germline V gene sequence: CDR1 KGHSH, CDR2 LQKENI. Trimming removed 3 bases at V and 0 bases at J, with 11 bases between. CDR3 size: 15 residues. The CDR3 is CASSPRDIANYGYTF. Here the CDR3 DNA reads TGTGCCAGCTCACCTCGGGACATAGCTAACTATGGCTACACCTTC. The full variable domain, rest sourced from reference TRBV18 and TRBJ1-2, is NAGVMQNPRHLVRRRGQEARLRCSPMKGHSHVYWYRQLPEEGLKFMVYLQKENIIDESGMPKERFSAEFPKEGPSILRIQQVVRGDSAAYFCASSPRDIANYGYTFGSGTRLTVV.

The chain combines TRBV5-1 with TRBJ1-1; possible D gene TRBD1, 6 bases. The ends were cut back, 0 bases at V and 0 bases at J, with 12 bases in the middle. The V gene's germline CDR1 is SGHRS and CDR2 YFSETQ. The CDR3 covers 16 residues. The CDR3 sequence is CASSLGQTGLNTEAFF. The CDR3 coding sequence is TGCGCCAGCAGCTTGGGCCAGACAGGTCTGAACACTGAAGCTTTCTTT.

V usage is TRBV19 and J usage is TRBJ1-1; D possibly corresponds to TRBD1 (5 bases). The germline V and J ends were trimmed by 6 bases and 1 base, with 21 bases remaining between them. The V gene's germline CDR1 is LNHDA and CDR2 SQIVND (reference sequence). The CDR3 loop spans 17 amino acids. The CDR3 DNA follows: TGTGCCAGTAGCGGGGGTTTGGCGACCAAGAAGAACACTGAAGCTTTCTTT. It encodes CASSGGLATKKNTEAFF.

This chain links TRBV4-3 with TRBJ2-5; 9 nucleotides agree with TRBD1. V trimming: 0 bases; J trimming: 4 bases; junction bases outside the gene matches: 3. There are 15 residues in the CDR3. Germline lookup yields CDR1 LGHNA and CDR2 YSLEER. CDR3 region: CASSQDRDRAETQYF. Written as DNA, the CDR3 is TGCGCCAGCAGCCAAGATCGGGACAGGGCAGAGACCCAGTACTTC.

The rearrangement uses TRBV2 and TRBJ1-3; D uncertain. CDR3 length: 18 residues. V gave up 2 bases and J gave up 0 bases, with 17 bases separating them. Germline V CDR1 and CDR2: SNHLY, FYNNEI. The CDR3, as DNA: TGTGCCAGCAGTGAATACCCTAGGTCCAGCCGCTCTGGAAACACCATATATTTT. It is translated as CASSEYPRSSRSGNTIYF.

This clone was detected only a few times. The chain combines TRBV3-1 (or the pseudogene TRBV3-2) with TRBJ1-6; D may be TRBD1 (5 bases). The germline V gene encodes CDR1 LGHDT and CDR2 YNNKEL (reference sequence). V was cut by 0 bases and J by 10 bases, with 13 bases left in between. The CDR3 extends over 15 amino acids. The CDR3 region is CASSQDSGGGSPLHF. The CDR3 region has the DNA TGTGCCAGCAGCCAAGATTCCGGGGGAGGCTCACCCCTCCACTTT.